The 5 T cell receptor beta chains below come from one sample, sequenced in a study of blood T cell repertoires in COVID-19. The method was immunoSEQ multiplex PCR; TCRdb's version includes in-frame clones alone and lacks a portion of them. The sample records 30,000 to 40,000 clones, about 85% being singletons. Input material: peripheral blood. The receptor set was obtained from a man in his sixties with active or convalescent COVID-19.

The chain links TRBV5-4 to TRBJ2-3, with TRBD2 as a possible D gene (6 bases). Deletions cut 3 bases from V and 4 bases from J, with 12 bases between. This CDR3 region has 14 residues. The V gene's germline CDR1 is SGHNT and CDR2 YYREEE (reference sequence). Here the CDR3 reads CASSSGSRADTQYF. The DNA of the CDR3 is TGTGCCAGCAGCTCCGGGAGTCGGGCAGATACGCAGTATTTT.

This chain uses TRBV7-2 with TRBJ2-7; TRBD2 matches 8 bases. The germline V gene encodes CDR1 SGHTA and CDR2 FQGNSA. The junction had 8 bases not matched to a gene; V was cut back by 4 bases and J by 0 bases. The CDR3 totals 16 residues. The DNA for the CDR3 is TGTGCCAGCAGCTCCGGGGGGGCCTACAGCTCCTACGAGCAGTACGTC. Its protein is CASSSGGAYSSYEQYV.

V gene TRBV5-4 combines with J gene TRBJ2-3; D possibly corresponds to TRBD2 (7 bases). This CDR3 region has 15 residues. Germline V gene data show CDR1 as SGHNT and CDR2 as YYREEE (reference sequence). Deletions cut 4 bases from V and 1 base from J, with 13 bases between. CDR3 DNA: TGTGCCAGCAGCAGGGGGGGCCGCGGCACAGATACGCAGTATTTT. Its translation is CASSRGGRGTDTQYF.

A remark on this clone: At one of its ends the junction is not consistent with the germline gene, which may arise from a read error. The chain carries TRBV12-3 or TRBV12-4 and TRBJ2-1; 9 bases are shared with TRBD1. This CDR3 contains 12 residues. The CDR3 DNA follows: TGTGCCAGCAGTGACTCGTGGGGGACAGGGCTCTTC. It specifies CASSDSWGTGLF.

This sequence joins TRBV28 and TRBJ1-4, with D possibly matching TRBD1 (5 bases). Per the germline V gene, CDR1 is MDHEN and CDR2 is SYDVKM. This CDR3 is 13 amino acids long. V was pared by 4 bases and J by 8 bases, with 11 bases between. This CDR3 reads CASSSRQTEKLFF. The CDR3 nucleotides are TGTGCCAGCAGTTCCCGACAGACCGAAAAACTGTTTTTT.